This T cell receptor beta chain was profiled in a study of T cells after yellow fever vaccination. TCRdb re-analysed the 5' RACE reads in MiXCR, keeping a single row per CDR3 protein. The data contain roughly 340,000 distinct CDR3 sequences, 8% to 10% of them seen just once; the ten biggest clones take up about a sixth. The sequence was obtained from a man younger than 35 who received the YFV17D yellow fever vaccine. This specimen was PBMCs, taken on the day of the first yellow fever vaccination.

The CDR3 region has the DNA TGTGCCAGCAGTGGGGGTAGCGGGGGACAAGAGACCCAGTACTTC. Its translation is CASSGGSGGQETQYF. The chain couples TRBV2 to TRBJ2-5, with TRBD2 matching over 9 bases. V trimming: 4 bases; J trimming: 2 bases; junction bases outside the gene matches: 5. The CDR3 length is 15 residues. Germline V lookup: CDR1 SNHLY, CDR2 FYNNEI.